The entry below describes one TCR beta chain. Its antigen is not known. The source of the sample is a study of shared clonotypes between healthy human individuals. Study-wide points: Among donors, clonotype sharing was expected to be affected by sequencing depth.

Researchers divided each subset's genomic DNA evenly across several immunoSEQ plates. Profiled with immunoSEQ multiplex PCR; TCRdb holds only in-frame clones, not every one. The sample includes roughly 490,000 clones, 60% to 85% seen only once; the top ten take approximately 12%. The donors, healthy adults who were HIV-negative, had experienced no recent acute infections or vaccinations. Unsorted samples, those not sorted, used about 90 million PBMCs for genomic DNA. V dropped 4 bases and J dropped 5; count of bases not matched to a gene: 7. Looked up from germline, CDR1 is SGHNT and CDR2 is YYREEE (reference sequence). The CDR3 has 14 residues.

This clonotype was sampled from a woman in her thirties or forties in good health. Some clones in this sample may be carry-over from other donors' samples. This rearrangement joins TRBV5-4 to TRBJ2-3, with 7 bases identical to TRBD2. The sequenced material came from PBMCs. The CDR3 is CASSIAGAGDTQYF. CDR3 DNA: TGTGCCAGCAGCATCGCGGGAGCGGGAGATACGCAGTATTTT.